Below, 2 T cell receptor beta chains from the same sample are listed, as sequenced in a study of identical twins. TCRdb re-called the 5' RACE reads with MiXCR, one entry per CDR3 protein. The repertoire holds around 530,000 distinct CDR3 sequences, with roughly 15% as singletons. In addition, the sample was reused for a study of yellow fever vaccine responses in identical twins.

Sequencing was carried out using CD4+ T cells sorted from blood. All receptors derive from a woman between 18 and 29 years old in good health.

This clonotype was seen only a few times. This sequence joins TRBV12-3 or TRBV12-4 and TRBJ1-4, with a weak D call TRBD1 (5 bases). Trimming removed 4 bases at V and 8 bases at J, with 17 bases between. The CDR3 totals 15 residues. DNA of the CDR3: TGTGCCAGCAGTTCCGCCAATGAAGAGGGGGAAAAACTGTTTTTT. Amino acid sequence: CASSSANEEGEKLFF.

V is TRBV7-3 and J is TRBJ2-3; D call uncertain. The germline V and J ends were trimmed by 5 bases and 0 bases, with 15 bases remaining between them. Germline V gene sequence: CDR1 SGHTA, CDR2 FQGTGA. This CDR3 is 16 amino acids long. CDR3 amino acids: CASSPQAELSTDTQYF. DNA of the CDR3: TGTGCCAGCAGCCCCCAGGCTGAACTCAGCACAGATACGCAGTATTTT. The whole variable domain, remainder taken from reference TRBV7-3 and TRBJ2-3, is GAGVSQTPSNKVTEKGKYVELRCDPISGHTALYWYRQSLGQGPEFLIYFQGTGAADDSGLPNDRFFAVRPEGSVSTLKIQRTERGDSAVYLCASSPQAELSTDTQYFGPGTRLTVL.